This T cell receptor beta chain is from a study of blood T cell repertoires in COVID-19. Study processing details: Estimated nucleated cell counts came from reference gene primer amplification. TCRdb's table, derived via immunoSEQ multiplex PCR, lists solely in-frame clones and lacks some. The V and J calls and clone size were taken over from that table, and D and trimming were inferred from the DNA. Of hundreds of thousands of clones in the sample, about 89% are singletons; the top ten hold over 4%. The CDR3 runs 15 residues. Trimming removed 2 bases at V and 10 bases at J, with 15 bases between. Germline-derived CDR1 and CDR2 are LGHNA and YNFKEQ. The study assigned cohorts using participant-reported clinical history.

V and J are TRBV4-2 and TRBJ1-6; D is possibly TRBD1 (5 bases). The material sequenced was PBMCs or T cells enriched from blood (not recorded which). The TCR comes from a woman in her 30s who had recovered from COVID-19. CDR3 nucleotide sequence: TGTGCCAGCAGCCAAAGTTCAGGGCTTGGCTCACCCCTCCACTTT. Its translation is CASSQSSGLGSPLHF.